This is a list of T cell receptor beta chains from one sample in a study of shared clonotypes between healthy human individuals. The protocol was immunoSEQ multiplex PCR, while the TCRdb copy is restricted to in-frame clones and leaves out a portion. The data show about 1.9 million clones, with 93% seen just once and more than 1.5% held by the top ten. Source material: naive CD8+ T cells from PBMCs. The receptor set was obtained from a man aged 18 to 30 in good health. Some clones in this sample may be carry-over from other donors' samples. Each CDR3 is given with its conserved first and last residue. The order of the fields is V gene, clone size, J gene, D gene, CDR3 protein, CDR3 DNA. The D gene is left open where the match is weak. Not all rows give a size; the values are once, few, many and, for expanded clones, a class.

v_gene: TRBV4-3
abundance: -
j_gene: TRBJ2-1
d_gene: -
CDR3aa: CASSQEGIPYNEQFF
CDR3nt: TGCGCCAGCAGCCAAGAGGGGATACCCTACAATGAGCAGTTCTTC

v_gene: TRBV4-3
abundance: -
j_gene: TRBJ2-2
d_gene: -
CDR3aa: CASSQEKYYTGELFF
CDR3nt: TGCGCCAGCAGCCAAGAAAAGTATTACACCGGGGAGCTGTTTTTT

v_gene: TRBV19
abundance: -
j_gene: TRBJ1-2
d_gene: -
CDR3aa: CASTRRPGVANYGYTF
CDR3nt: TGTGCCAGTACCCGAAGACCTGGGGTAGCTAACTATGGCTACACCTTC

v_gene: TRBV5-4
abundance: -
j_gene: TRBJ2-7
d_gene: TRBD1
CDR3aa: CASRKEPGGAYEQYF
CDR3nt: TGTGCCAGCAGAAAAGAACCAGGGGGTGCCTACGAGCAGTACTTC

v_gene: TRBV27
abundance: -
j_gene: TRBJ2-7
d_gene: -
CDR3aa: CASSAFRAYEQYF
CDR3nt: TGTGCCAGCAGTGCCTTTCGGGCCTACGAGCAGTACTTC

v_gene: TRBV27
abundance: -
j_gene: TRBJ1-5
d_gene: TRBD1
CDR3aa: CASRPGTGDGNQPQHF
CDR3nt: TGTGCCAGCAGACCCGGGACAGGGGACGGGAATCAGCCCCAGCATTTT

v_gene: TRBV29-1
abundance: -
j_gene: TRBJ2-7
d_gene: TRBD1
CDR3aa: CSMRTGGSYEQYF
CDR3nt: TGCAGCATGCGGACAGGGGGGTCGTACGAGCAGTACTTC

v_gene: TRBV29-1
abundance: -
j_gene: TRBJ2-3
d_gene: -
CDR3aa: CSVYRAQGPDTQYF
CDR3nt: TGCAGCGTTTACCGGGCCCAAGGCCCAGATACGCAGTATTTT

v_gene: TRBV9
abundance: -
j_gene: TRBJ2-1
d_gene: -
CDR3aa: CASSSLSVQFF
CDR3nt: TGTGCCAGCTCGTCCCTTAGTGTGCAGTTCTTC

v_gene: TRBV15
abundance: -
j_gene: TRBJ1-3
d_gene: -
CDR3aa: CATSSGVSGNTIYF
CDR3nt: TGTGCCACCAGCTCGGGGGTTTCTGGAAACACCATATATTTT

v_gene: TRBV4-3
abundance: once
j_gene: TRBJ1-1
d_gene: -
CDR3aa: CASSQDSGEDTEAFF
CDR3nt: TGCGCCAGCAGCCAAGATTCAGGGGAGGACACTGAAGCTTTCTTT

v_gene: TRBV10-1
abundance: -
j_gene: TRBJ1-1
d_gene: TRBD1
CDR3aa: CASSQGAWNTEAFF
CDR3nt: TGCGCCAGCAGTCAGGGGGCTTGGAACACTGAAGCTTTCTTT

v_gene: TRBV27
abundance: -
j_gene: TRBJ1-3
d_gene: TRBD1
CDR3aa: CASSRDRGLENTIYF
CDR3nt: TGTGCCAGCAGCAGGGACAGGGGGCTTGAAAACACCATATATTTT

v_gene: TRBV5-6
abundance: few
j_gene: TRBJ1-5
d_gene: -
CDR3aa: CASSTQGNQPQHF
CDR3nt: TGTGCCAGCAGCACGCAGGGTAATCAGCCCCAGCATTTT

v_gene: TRBV10-3
abundance: -
j_gene: TRBJ2-2
d_gene: TRBD1
CDR3aa: CATGDSQYANTGELFF
CDR3nt: TGTGCCACTGGGGACAGTCAGTACGCGAACACCGGGGAGCTGTTTTTT

v_gene: TRBV28
abundance: once
j_gene: TRBJ2-7
d_gene: -
CDR3aa: CASNPAAWEGPEEQYF
CDR3nt: TGTGCCAGCAATCCGGCAGCCTGGGAAGGGCCAGAAGAGCAGTACTTC

v_gene: TRBV9
abundance: -
j_gene: TRBJ2-7
d_gene: TRBD2
CDR3aa: CASSVSGTNNEQYF
CDR3nt: TGTGCCAGCAGCGTAAGCGGGACTAACAACGAGCAGTACTTC

v_gene: TRBV5-1
abundance: -
j_gene: TRBJ2-7
d_gene: -
CDR3aa: CASSLWLAQGEQYF
CDR3nt: TGCGCCAGCAGCTTGTGGCTAGCACAAGGCGAGCAGTACTTC

v_gene: TRBV5-6
abundance: -
j_gene: TRBJ2-1
d_gene: -
CDR3aa: CASSGRLVRGEQFF
CDR3nt: TGTGCCAGCAGCGGGAGACTAGTTAGGGGTGAGCAGTTCTTC